Below are 30 T cell receptor beta chains sequenced from a single sample in a study of cytomegalovirus exposure and HLA in healthy donors. PCR was performed using 60 Vbeta and 13 Jbeta primers. Profiled with immunoSEQ multiplex PCR; TCRdb holds only in-frame clones, not every one. The repertoire includes some 150,000 clones, over 60% of them detected once, and 1.5% to 2% sits in the top ten. What was sequenced was PBMCs. Source of these receptors: a woman aged 40 to 55 in good health and CMV-seronegative.

The chain employs TRBV18 and TRBJ1-2, with 7 bases identical to TRBD1. Germline V CDR1 and CDR2: KGHSH, LQKENI. Trimming at V came to 2 bases and at J to 4 bases, leaving 1 base not matched to a gene. The CDR3 covers 13 residues. This CDR3 reads CASSPTGAYGYTF. Written as DNA, the CDR3 is TGTGCCAGCTCACCAACAGGGGCCTATGGCTACACCTTC.

This chain joins TRBV6-5 and TRBJ2-7, with D tentatively TRBD1 (6 bases). Germline V gene lookup returns CDR1 MNHEY and CDR2 SVGAGI. The ends were cut back, 2 bases at V and 5 bases at J, with 13 bases in the middle. The CDR3 spans 14 residues. The CDR3 bases are TGTGCCAGCAGTTACACAACAGGGAGCGACGAGCAGTACTTC. Translated, it gives CASSYTTGSDEQYF.

The V gene is TRBV21-1, the J gene TRBJ1-1; the D call TRBD1 from the table was never checked on the DNA. TRBV21-1 is described as a pseudogene. This CDR3 contains 12 residues. The CDR3 loop reads CATLPRVTEAFF. The CDR3 nucleotides read TGTGCCACCCTGCCCAGGGTCACTGAAGCTTTCTTT.

This clone occurred a few times. This chain's CDR3 is CASPSGGQETQYF. CDR3 DNA sequence: TGTGCCAGCCCGTCAGGGGGACAAGAGACCCAGTACTTC. This chain uses TRBV18 with TRBJ2-5; 7 bases agree with TRBD1. CDR3 length equals 13 residues. Germline V gene sequence: CDR1 KGHSH, CDR2 LQKENI. Trimming took 8 bases from V and 2 from J; bases not matched to a gene: 5.

This clone was found once. V usage is TRBV18 and J usage is TRBJ2-7; TRBD2 might be the D (6 bases). V shed 3 bases and J shed 5 bases, with 17 bases lying between them. This CDR3 is built from 15 residues. Germline V gene lookup returns CDR1 KGHSH and CDR2 LQKENI. The CDR3 DNA reads as TGTGCCAGCTCACCCCGCGGGCGGGGAATCCACGAGCAGTACTTC. Translating gives CASSPRGRGIHEQYF.

CDR3 coding DNA: TGTGCCAGCTCACCAGGTGCGGAAGTATATGGCTACACCTTC. It yields the protein CASSPGAEVYGYTF. The chain has TRBV18 and TRBJ1-2; the D is unclear. The CDR3 covers 14 residues. Trimming took 2 bases from V and 5 from J, leaving 12 bases between them. Germline V gene sequence: CDR1 KGHSH, CDR2 LQKENI.

The gene calls are TRBV7-8 and TRBJ1-3; D is perhaps TRBD1 (6 bases). The CDR3 runs 15 residues. Deletions cut 5 bases from V and 2 bases from J, with 13 bases between. Germline V gene data show CDR1 as SGHVS and CDR2 as FQNEAQ. The CDR3 bases are TGTGCCAGCAGCCTTCAAACAGGGCCTGGAAACACCATATATTTT. Translating gives CASSLQTGPGNTIYF.

With respect to this clone: One end of the junction is discordant with germline, which a read error may explain. This rearrangement joins TRBV6-4 to TRBJ1-5; D remains ambiguous. This CDR3 is 12 amino acids long. Germline V gives CDR1 MRHNA, CDR2 SNTAGT. The CDR3 DNA reads as TGTGCCGGCAGTCAGGAGGCTCAGCCCCAGCATTTT. Translation: CAGSQEAQPQHF.

This clone has just a few counts. The J gene is TRBJ1-1, the V gene TRBV5-4, with D possibly matching TRBD1 (5 bases). V was shortened by 0 bases and J by 4 bases, with 13 bases between the two germline ends. This CDR3 is 15 amino acids long. Germline values: CDR1 SGHNT, CDR2 YYREEE (reference sequence). CDR3 region: CASSLAKGLFTEAFF. CDR3 DNA: TGTGCCAGCAGCTTGGCCAAGGGGTTGTTCACTGAAGCTTTCTTT.

This clone has a handful of counts. The chain joins TRBV7-9 to TRBJ1-2; perhaps TRBD1 as D (6 bases). Germline V gene data show CDR1 as SEHNR and CDR2 as FQNEAQ (reference sequence). Trimming took off 2 bases at V and 4 bases at J, with 11 bases between the two ends. This CDR3 region has 14 residues. CDR3 DNA sequence: TGTGCCAGCAGCTTAAGGGACACACTCTATGGCTACACCTTC. Its protein product is CASSLRDTLYGYTF.

The chain couples TRBV5-6 to TRBJ1-2; possible D gene TRBD1, 5 bases. V lost 3 bases and J lost 2, with 8 bases in between. The length of the CDR3 is 13 residues. The germline V gene has CDR1 SGHDT and CDR2 YYEEEE. Here the CDR3 reads CASSYRQNYGYTF. The CDR3 DNA is TGTGCCAGCAGCTATAGACAGAACTATGGCTACACCTTC. Full variable domain (rest looked up from reference TRBV5-6 and TRBJ1-2): DAGVTQSPTHLIKTRGQQVTLRCSPKSGHDTVSWYQQALGQGPQFIFQYYEEEERQRGNFPDRFSGHQFPNYSSELNVNALLLGDSALYLCASSYRQNYGYTFGSGTRLTVV.

The chain is built from TRBV20-1 and TRBJ2-7; 7 bases line up with TRBD2. Germline CDR1 reads DFQATT; CDR2 reads SNEGSKA (reference sequence). The length of the CDR3 is 11 residues. The V segment lost 3 bases and the J segment 6 bases; nucleotides outside the gene matches: 2. CDR3 in DNA: TGCAGTGCTAGGGGCGGGAGCGAGCAGTACTTC. As protein: CSARGGSEQYF.

The J gene is TRBJ2-3, the V gene TRBV5-1, with 9 bases identical to TRBD1. CDR3 length: 16 amino acids. CDR1 is SGHRS, CDR2 YFSETQ, per germline. J gave up 4 bases and V 0 bases, and 6 bases lay outside the gene matches. The CDR3 region has the DNA TGCGCCAGCAGCTTGGAACGGGGACAGGGAGCAGATACGCAGTATTTT. Encoded protein: CASSLERGQGADTQYF.

The V call is TRBV7-6, the J call TRBJ2-3; 7 bases fit TRBD2. J was trimmed by 0 bases and V by 4 bases; bases with no gene match: 4. The CDR3 covers 15 residues. Germline assignment: CDR1 SGHVS and CDR2 FNYEAQ. The CDR3 loop is CASSSLAFSTDTQYF. Here the CDR3 DNA reads TGTGCCAGCAGCTCACTAGCGTTTAGCACAGATACGCAGTATTTT.

This chain uses TRBV2 with TRBJ2-3; 11 positions agree with TRBD1. The CDR3 is 17 residues long. Germline loops: CDR1 SNHLY, CDR2 FYNNEI. V lost 2 bases, J lost 6 bases, and 10 bases stayed unmatched. CDR3 nucleotides: TGTGCCAGCAGTGAAATTTTGGGACAGGGGGGATCGGATACGCAGTATTTT. Protein sequence: CASSEILGQGGSDTQYF.

The V and J genes are TRBV6-6 and TRBJ2-7; TRBD1 is a possible D gene (6 bases). Germline V gives CDR1 MNHNY, CDR2 SVGAGI (reference sequence). This CDR3 comprises 16 residues. Trimming shortened V by 5 bases and J by 2 bases, and 19 bases separated the two germline ends. The DNA of the CDR3 is TGTGCCAGCAGTCCACAAAACAGGGAGTCGGCCTACGAGCAGTACTTC. Its protein product is CASSPQNRESAYEQYF.

The J gene is TRBJ2-3, the V gene TRBV7-9; D is perhaps TRBD2 (5 bases). Between the trimmed V and J ends, which lost 6 bases and 6 bases, there was a span of 22 bases. The length of the CDR3 is 16 residues. The germline V gene encodes CDR1 SEHNR and CDR2 FQNEAQ (reference sequence). CDR3 region: CASSFRRTGKEDTQYF. The DNA for the CDR3 is TGTGCCAGCAGTTTCAGACGGACGGGGAAAGAGGATACGCAGTATTTT.

The rearrangement uses TRBV7-9 and TRBJ2-5, with a weak D call TRBD2 (6 bases). Trimming stripped 9 bases from V and 5 bases from J, with 16 bases between. This CDR3 has 13 amino acids. Germline V CDR1 and CDR2: SEHNR, FQNEAQ (reference sequence). The CDR3 protein is CASRGVFEETQYF. The CDR3 nucleotides are TGTGCCAGTCGCGGGGTCTTCGAGGAGACCCAGTACTTC.

V is TRBV5-6 and J is TRBJ1-4, with a possible D match to TRBD1 (5 bases). Germline lookup yields CDR1 SGHDT and CDR2 YYEEEE. The CDR3 loop spans 16 amino acids. The ends were cut back, 4 bases at V and 2 bases at J, with 15 bases in the middle. The CDR3 loop reads CASSVGYRNTNEKLFF. The CDR3 DNA is TGTGCCAGCAGCGTAGGATACAGGAATACTAATGAAAAACTGTTTTTT.

The chain links TRBV5-1 to TRBJ1-5, with 9 bases matching TRBD1. The CDR3 spans 17 residues. From germline, CDR1 is SGHRS and CDR2 YFSETQ. Trimming at V came to 0 bases and at J to 0 bases, leaving 4 bases not matched to a gene. DNA of the CDR3: TGCGCCAGCAGCTTGGGGGACAGGGTAAATAGCAATCAGCCCCAGCATTTT. Its translation is CASSLGDRVNSNQPQHF.

This chain connects TRBV7-9 to TRBJ1-2, with TRBD1 matching 7 bases. The CDR3 is 14 residues long. Germline lookup yields CDR1 SEHNR and CDR2 FQNEAQ (reference sequence). CDR3 sequence (DNA): TGTGCTACTTCAACTGGCCAGGGGGGTTTTGGCTACACCTTC. Amino acid sequence: CATSTGQGGFGYTF.

J is TRBJ2-2 and V is TRBV27, with 8 positions matching TRBD2. Unmatched junction bases numbered 6, after V lost 8 bases and J lost 4 bases. CDR1 MNHEY and CDR2 SMNVEV come from the germline V gene (reference sequence). The CDR3 length is 14 residues. The CDR3 protein is CASVPRGGTGELFF. The CDR3 bases are TGTGCCAGCGTTCCCCGGGGGGGCACCGGGGAGCTGTTTTTT.

The V and J genes are TRBV19 and TRBJ1-2; TRBD1 agrees at 7 bases. The germline V gene encodes CDR1 LNHDA and CDR2 SQIVND (reference sequence). Trimming took 6 bases from V and 5 from J; bases not matched to a gene: 12. The CDR3 runs 15 residues. The CDR3 loop is CASSRGGTASYGYTF. The DNA of the CDR3 is TGTGCCAGTAGCCGAGGCGGGACAGCTTCTTATGGCTACACCTTC.

This clone was detected a few times. This sequence joins TRBV5-8 and TRBJ2-7, with D possibly being TRBD2 (6 bases). V gave up 4 bases and J gave up 3 bases, with 14 bases separating them. Per germline, CDR1 SGHTS and CDR2 YDEGEE. This CDR3 spans 14 amino acids. CDR3 region: CASSRGTTGYEQYF. CDR3 nucleotide sequence: TGTGCCAGCAGCCGGGGGACCACTGGCTACGAGCAGTACTTC.

The chain recombines TRBV5-4 with TRBJ1-4, with D possibly TRBD1 on 6 matching bases. Trimming cost V 3 bases and J 2 bases, with 11 bases left between them. The CDR3 runs to 15 residues. Germline CDR1 and CDR2: SGHNT and YYREEE (reference sequence). The CDR3 nucleotides read TGTGCCAGCAGCTCAACAGGGAGTACTAATGAAAAACTGTTTTTT. This translates into CASSSTGSTNEKLFF. Drawing the rest from reference TRBV5-4 and TRBJ1-4, the complete variable domain is ETGVTQSPTHLIKTRGQQVTLRCSSQSGHNTVSWYQQALGQGPQFIFQYYREEENGRGNFPPRFSGLQFPNYSSELNVNALELDDSALYLCASSSTGSTNEKLFFGSGTQLSVL.

The chain is built from TRBV11-2 and TRBJ2-5, with a weak D call TRBD1 (5 bases). V was cut by 4 bases and J by 5 bases, with 11 bases left in between. Germline V gene sequence: CDR1 SGHAT, CDR2 FQNNGV. The CDR3 is 13 amino acids. DNA for the CDR3: TGTGCCAGCAGCTCCCCCCCAGGGGAGACCCAGTACTTC. Translating it yields CASSSPPGETQYF.

The chain combines TRBV7-7 with TRBJ2-3; D might be TRBD1 (6 bases). The germline CDR1 and CDR2 sequences are SSHAT and FNYEAQ (reference sequence). The CDR3 is 13 residues long. Trimming left V 5 bases short and J 6 bases short, with 12 bases between. The CDR3 region has the DNA TGTGCCAGCAGCACAGGGAGTCCCGATACGCAGTATTTT. This encodes CASSTGSPDTQYF. Variable domain in full (rest from reference TRBV7-7 and TRBJ2-3): GAGVSQSPRYKVTKRGQDVTLRCDPISSHATLYWYQQALGQGPEFLTYFNYEAQPDKSGLPSDRFSAERPEGSISTLTIQRTEQRDSAMYRCASSTGSPDTQYFGPGTRLTVL.

V and J are TRBV4-1 and TRBJ2-7; 11 nucleotides agree with TRBD2. The CDR3 contains 16 residues. Germline CDR1 reads MGHRA; CDR2 reads YSYEKL. The junction had 9 bases not matched to a gene; V was cut back by 6 bases and J by 2 bases. CDR3 in amino acids: CASRSLAGGSPYEQYF. The CDR3 DNA follows: TGCGCCAGCAGGAGTCTAGCGGGAGGATCCCCCTACGAGCAGTACTTC.

The chain links TRBV11-2 to TRBJ1-1; 9 bases are a match to TRBD1. After removal of 2 bases from V and 1 base from J, the junction contained 2 bases not matched to a gene. This CDR3 spans 15 amino acids. Germline values: CDR1 SGHAT, CDR2 FQNNGV. The DNA for the CDR3 is TGTGCCAGCAGCTTACCGGGACAGGGGAACACTGAAGCTTTCTTT. The encoded protein is CASSLPGQGNTEAFF.

V gene TRBV19 combines with J gene TRBJ2-7; TRBD1 might be the D (8 bases). The CDR3 has 14 residues. Germline CDR1 LNHDA, CDR2 SQIVND (reference sequence). V lost 5 bases and J 1 base, leaving 12 bases between the germline ends. The DNA of the CDR3 is TGTGCCAGTAGTTACAGGGGGGGATCCTACGAGCAGTACTTC. It specifies CASSYRGGSYEQYF.